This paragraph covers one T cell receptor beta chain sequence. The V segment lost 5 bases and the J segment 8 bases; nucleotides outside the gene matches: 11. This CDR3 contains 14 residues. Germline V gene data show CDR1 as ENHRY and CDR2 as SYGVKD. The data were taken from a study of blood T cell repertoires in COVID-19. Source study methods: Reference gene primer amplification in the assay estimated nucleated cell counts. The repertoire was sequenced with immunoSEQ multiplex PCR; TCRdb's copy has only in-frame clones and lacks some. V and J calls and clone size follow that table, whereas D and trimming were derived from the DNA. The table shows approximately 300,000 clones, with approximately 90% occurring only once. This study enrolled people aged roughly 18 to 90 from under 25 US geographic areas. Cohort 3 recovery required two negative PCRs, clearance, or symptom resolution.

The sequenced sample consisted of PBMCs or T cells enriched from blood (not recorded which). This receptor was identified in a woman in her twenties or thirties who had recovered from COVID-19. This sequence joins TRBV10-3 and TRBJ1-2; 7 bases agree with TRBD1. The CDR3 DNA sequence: TGTGCCATCAGTCCAGGGGGGACTGGGAACGGCTACACCTTC. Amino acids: CAISPGGTGNGYTF.